What follows are 4 T cell receptor beta chains derived from one specimen sequenced in a study of post-analysis software for immune sequencing data. Whole-study findings and limits: Patients used five TRBV segments, including TRBV5-6, TRBV5-1 and TRBV20-1, more often than controls.

Their antigens remain unidentified. Incorporated into the TCR beta cDNA libraries were unique molecular identifiers, which served to reduce PCR and sequencing biases. One entry per CDR3 protein results from TCRdb running MiXCR on the PCR reads. Of roughly 580,000 distinct CDR3 sequences in the sample, around 40% were seen once. Sequencing used blood. The receptors were sampled from a girl aged 5-17 years with multiple sclerosis.

This clonotype has just one count. This chain uses TRBV6-4 with TRBJ2-1; 9 bases agree with TRBD2. There are 13 residues in the CDR3. CDR1 MRHNA and CDR2 SNTAGT come from the germline V gene. V was pared by 0 bases and J by 15 bases, with 6 bases of the junction left unmatched. The CDR3 loop reads CASSDSTSGGGFF. In nucleotides, the CDR3 is TGTGCCAGCAGTGACTCGACTAGCGGAGGGGGGTTCTTC.

A few counts support this clonotype. The chain couples TRBV7-8 to TRBJ2-1, with a tentative D call TRBD2 (6 bases). The CDR3 is made up of 16 amino acids. The V and J ends lost 1 base and 10 bases respectively, with 20 bases between them. Germline loops: CDR1 SGHVS, CDR2 FQNEAQ. The CDR3 DNA follows: TGTGCCAGCAGCTTAGTTGGTAGCGGAGGCGCCGGAGAGCAGTTCTTC. This codes for CASSLVGSGGAGEQFF.

This clonotype was counted between two and nine times. The chain employs TRBV7-6 and TRBJ2-5; the match to TRBD2 covers 7 bases. The CDR3 is made up of 15 amino acids. The J segment lost 5 bases and the V segment lost 4 bases, leaving 10 bases of the junction unmatched. The germline CDR1 and CDR2 sequences are SGHVS and FNYEAQ. The CDR3 is CASSSNPAGPETQYF. The DNA for the CDR3 is TGTGCCAGCAGCTCCAACCCAGCGGGACCCGAGACCCAGTACTTC. Using reference TRBV7-6 and TRBJ2-5 for the parts outside the CDR3, the full variable domain is GAGVSQSPRYKVTKRGQDVALRCDPISGHVSLYWYRQALGQGPEFLTYFNYEAQQDKSGLPNDRFSAERPEGSISTLTIQRTEQRDSAMYRCASSSNPAGPETQYFGPGTRLLVL.

The chain is built from TRBV20-1 and TRBJ2-1; no firm D call. Looked up from germline, CDR1 is DFQATT and CDR2 is SNEGSKA (reference sequence). This CDR3 spans 13 amino acids. V lost 7 bases and J 3 bases, leaving 13 bases between the germline ends. For the CDR3, the DNA is TGCAGTGAACCACGGCTCCGCTACAATGAGCAGTTCTTC. Translation gives CSEPRLRYNEQFF.